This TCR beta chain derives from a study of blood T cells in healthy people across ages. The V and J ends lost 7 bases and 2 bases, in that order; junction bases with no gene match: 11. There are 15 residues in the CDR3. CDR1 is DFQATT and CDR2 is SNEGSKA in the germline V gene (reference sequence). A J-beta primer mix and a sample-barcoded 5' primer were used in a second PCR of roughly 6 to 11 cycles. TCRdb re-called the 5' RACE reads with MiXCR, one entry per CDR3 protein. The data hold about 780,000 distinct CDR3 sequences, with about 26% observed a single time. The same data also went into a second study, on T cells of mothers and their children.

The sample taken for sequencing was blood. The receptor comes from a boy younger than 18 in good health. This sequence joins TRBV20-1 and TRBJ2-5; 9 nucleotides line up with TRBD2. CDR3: CSVAPGSGGQETQYF. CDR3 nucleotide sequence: TGCAGTGTTGCCCCGGGAAGCGGGGGGCAAGAGACCCAGTACTTC.